The T cell receptor beta chain under discussion was sequenced for a study of cytomegalovirus exposure and HLA in healthy donors. Study-wide points: Most of the TCR beta V segments (in an earlier analysis) were productive either about 87% or about 30% of the time.

In this sample, this clone turned up once. Antigen unknown. Trimming took 4 bases from V and 6 from J; bases not matched to a gene: 7. Germline-derived CDR1 and CDR2 are LGHNA and YNFKEQ. The CDR3 covers 15 residues. PCR primers comprised 60 Vbeta and 13 Jbeta primers. Sequenced by immunoSEQ multiplex PCR; TCRdb stores in-frame clones only, minus some. The data hold tens of thousands of clones, with roughly 77% observed a single time. Source material: PBMCs. The TCR comes from a man aged 30 to 45 in good health and CMV-seropositive. This chain links TRBV4-2 with TRBJ2-1; 9 positions match TRBD1. The CDR3 DNA is TGTGCCAGCAGCCGAGGGACAGGGAACGTCAATGAGCAGTTCTTC. Protein sequence: CASSRGTGNVNEQFF.